This T cell receptor (beta chain) stems from a study of tissue T cells after allogeneic stem cell transplantation. Repertoires were generated with immunoSEQ multiplex PCR, while TCRdb's copy carries only in-frame clones and drops some. The data hold about 22,000 clones, with roughly 72% observed a single time. Concerning this clone itself: The gene names given are mouse names.

Sequencing was done on a sample of spleen. This TCR was recovered from a female BALB/c mouse in good health. This strain has MHC haplotype H2-d.

The CDR3 spells CASSQVGEQYF. The CDR3 bases that were read are TGTGCCAGCAGCCAAGTGGGTGAACAGTAC. The chain is built from TRBV2 and TRBJ2-7; no firm D call. The read terminates 1 residue ahead of where the CDR3 ends, so the germline J gene completes it. V lost 1 base and J lost 6, with 4 bases in between. The CDR3 extends over 11 amino acids. Germline CDR1 LGHNA, CDR2 YSYQKL.